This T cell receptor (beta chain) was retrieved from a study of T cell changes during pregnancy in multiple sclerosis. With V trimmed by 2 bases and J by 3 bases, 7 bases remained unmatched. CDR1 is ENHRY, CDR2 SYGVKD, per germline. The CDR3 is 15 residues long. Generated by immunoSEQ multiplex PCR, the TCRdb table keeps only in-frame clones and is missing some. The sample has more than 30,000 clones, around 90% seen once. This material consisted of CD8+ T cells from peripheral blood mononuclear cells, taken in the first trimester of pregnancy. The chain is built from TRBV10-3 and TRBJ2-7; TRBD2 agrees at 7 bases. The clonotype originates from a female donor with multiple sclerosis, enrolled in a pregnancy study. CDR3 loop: CAISEGRATYYEQYF. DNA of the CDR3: TGTGCCATCAGTGAGGGGAGGGCCACCTACTACGAGCAGTACTTC.